The 15 T cell receptor beta chains in this list originate from one sample, sequenced in a study of T cell changes during pregnancy in multiple sclerosis. Some clones are missing from TCRdb's copy, which holds only in-frame ones; the method was immunoSEQ multiplex PCR. The sample comprises about 58,000 clones, about 89% of which are singletons, and almost 0.5% rests with the top ten. Here the sequenced sample was CD4+ T cells from peripheral blood mononuclear cells, taken after pregnancy. These receptors were collected from a female donor in good health, enrolled as a control in a pregnancy study.

A few counts support this clone. This chain uses TRBV2 with TRBJ1-5; D not resolved. The CDR3 has 12 residues. CDR1 is SNHLY and CDR2 is FYNNEI in the germline V gene. Trimming pared 6 bases from V and 6 bases from J, leaving 9 bases between. The CDR3 reads CASRRVGQPQHF. CDR3 DNA sequence: TGTGCCAGCAGGAGGGTGGGTCAGCCCCAGCATTTT.

The chain has TRBV5-4 and TRBJ2-5; D may be TRBD1 (5 bases). Judging by the DNA end, TRBJ2-7 fits better; the J call may be wrong. Germline-derived CDR1 and CDR2 are SGHNT and YYREEE (reference sequence). The CDR3 is 14 residues long. As DNA, the CDR3 is TGTGCCAGCAGCTTGGCCACAGGAGCCTACGAGCAGTACTTC. Protein: CASSLATGAYEQYF.

J is TRBJ1-1 and V is TRBV9; 10 nucleotides match TRBD1. CDR3 length equals 15 residues. In germline, CDR1 is SGDLS, CDR2 YYNGEE. Trimming cost V 2 bases and J 5 bases; bases outside gene matches: 6. CDR3: CASSVGQGTSTEAFF. DNA of the CDR3: TGTGCCAGCAGCGTGGGACAGGGGACGAGTACTGAAGCTTTCTTT.

This clone was seen only once. The chain employs TRBV19 and TRBJ1-2; D perhaps matches TRBD1 (5 bases). Germline V gene lookup returns CDR1 LNHDA and CDR2 SQIVND (reference sequence). V was pared by 3 bases and J by 4 bases, with 12 bases between. This CDR3 is 14 amino acids long. CDR3 in amino acids: CASSIQGGGYGYTF. In DNA form, the CDR3 reads TGTGCCAGTAGTATTCAGGGCGGGGGCTATGGCTACACCTTC.

This chain links TRBV11-2 with TRBJ2-2, with 8 positions matching TRBD2. V lost 5 bases, J lost 6 bases, and 5 bases stayed unmatched. The germline V gene encodes CDR1 SGHAT and CDR2 FQNNGV. The CDR3 consists of 14 residues. CDR3 sequence: CASSRGGAAGELFF. DNA for the CDR3: TGTGCCAGCAGCCGGGGGGGGGCCGCCGGGGAGCTGTTTTTT.

This chain links TRBV7-2 with TRBJ2-3; 9 bases agree with TRBD1. CDR1 is SGHTA, CDR2 FQGNSA, per germline. V lost 5 bases and J lost 1; bases outside the gene matches: 7. The CDR3 has 16 amino acids. The chain's CDR3 is CASSPYRGPGTDTQYF. The CDR3 DNA reads TGTGCCAGCAGCCCATACAGGGGGCCGGGCACAGATACGCAGTATTTT.

This chain connects TRBV19 to TRBJ1-3, with 7 bases matching TRBD1. This CDR3 region has 17 residues. Germline assignment: CDR1 LNHDA and CDR2 SQIVND (reference sequence). V shed 6 bases and J 2 bases; nucleotides not matched to a gene: 13. The CDR3 protein is CASSLPVRGQAGNTIYF. CDR3 bases: TGTGCCAGTAGCCTCCCGGTGCGAGGACAGGCTGGAAACACCATATATTTT.

The chain joins TRBV5-6 to TRBJ1-4; D perhaps matches TRBD1 (5 bases). CDR3 length: 14 amino acids. The ends were cut back, 3 bases at V and 4 bases at J, with 10 bases in the middle. Germline CDR1 and CDR2: SGHDT and YYEEEE. The CDR3 sequence: CASSSDRHNEKLFF. In DNA form, the CDR3 reads TGTGCCAGCAGCTCCGACAGACATAATGAAAAACTGTTTTTT.

V gene TRBV14 combines with J gene TRBJ2-5, with TRBD2 matching 9 bases. The length of the CDR3 is 17 residues. Trimming cost V 1 base and J 5 bases; bases outside gene matches: 11. Germline assignment: CDR1 SGHDN and CDR2 FVKESK. The CDR3 coding sequence is TGTGCCAGCAGCCAAGCCGGGGATAGCGGGGGCAGGGAGACCCAGTACTTC. It is translated as CASSQAGDSGGRETQYF. Variable domain in full (rest from reference TRBV14 and TRBJ2-5): EAGVTQFPSHSVIEKGQTVTLRCDPISGHDNLYWYRRVMGKEIKFLLHFVKESKQDESGMPNNRFLAERTGGTYSTLKVQPAELEDSGVYFCASSQAGDSGGRETQYFGPGTRLLVL.

The V gene is TRBV5-6, the J gene TRBJ1-6; D is uncertain. The CDR3 totals 15 residues. V lost 3 bases to trimming and J lost 4 bases, with 11 bases between them. The germline gives CDR1 SGHDT, CDR2 YYEEEE. CDR3 loop: CASSSGDGYNSPLHF. In DNA, the CDR3 is TGTGCCAGCAGCTCGGGAGACGGATATAATTCACCCCTCCACTTT.

The chain combines TRBV19 with TRBJ2-3; 7 positions agree with TRBD1. Trimming took 5 bases from V and 5 from J; bases not matched to a gene: 1. The CDR3 is 12 amino acids. The V gene's germline CDR1 is LNHDA and CDR2 SQIVND (reference sequence). CDR3 in DNA: TGTGCCAGTAGTTCAGGGGGAGATACGCAGTATTTT. It translates to CASSSGGDTQYF.

This clone has a single count. This chain uses TRBV7-2 with TRBJ2-5, with D possibly being TRBD1 (5 bases). Germline V gene lookup returns CDR1 SGHTA and CDR2 FQGNSA. V lost 2 bases and J 13 bases, leaving 17 bases between the germline ends. This CDR3 has 13 residues. DNA for the CDR3: TGTGCCAGCAGCTTACAAGGGAACAGGCGATGGTACTTC. Its translation is CASSLQGNRRWYF.

This clone occurred once. The genes are TRBV15 and TRBJ1-5; 11 bases match TRBD1. The CDR3 sequence is 16 residues long. The trim removed 1 base at V and 4 bases at J, leaving 3 bases unmatched. In germline, CDR1 is LNHNV, CDR2 YYDKDF (reference sequence). The CDR3 nucleotides are TGTGCCACCAGCAGAGGGGACAGGGGGTTGAATCAGCCCCAGCATTTT. The encoded protein is CATSRGDRGLNQPQHF. Drawing the rest from reference TRBV15 and TRBJ1-5, the complete variable domain is DAMVIQNPRYQVTQFGKPVTLSCSQTLNHNVMYWYQQKSSQAPKLLFHYYDKDFNNEADTPDNFQSRRPNTSFCFLDIRSPGLGDTAMYLCATSRGDRGLNQPQHFGDGTRLSIL.

The V and J genes are TRBV7-2 and TRBJ2-3, with TRBD1 matching 7 bases. CDR1 is SGHTA and CDR2 is FQGNSA in the germline V gene. Trimming cost V 5 bases and J 2 bases; bases outside gene matches: 10. This CDR3 contains 16 residues. The DNA for the CDR3 is TGTGCCAGCAGCCTTAAGGGGGCATTAGTCACAGATACGCAGTATTTT. As protein: CASSLKGALVTDTQYF.

V gene TRBV2 combines with J gene TRBJ2-7; 9 positions match TRBD1. CDR1 and CDR2 (germline): SNHLY, FYNNEI. V trimming: 6 bases; J trimming: 4 bases; junction bases outside the gene matches: 7. The CDR3 runs 14 residues. The DNA for the CDR3 is TGTGCCAGCAGGGTGGGACAGGGAGGGTACGAGCAGTACTTC. It translates to CASRVGQGGYEQYF.